The rows below give T cell receptor beta chains drawn from one sample of a study of OX40 agonist ivuxolimab in advanced cancers. Clones were read by immunoSEQ multiplex PCR, and TCRdb kept only the in-frame ones, dropping some. The sample lists 55,000 to 70,000 clones; 83% were seen once. The specimen was CD4+ or CD8+ T cells sorted from blood, collected in a trial of the OX40 agonist ivuxolimab. Receptors were obtained from an adult with an advanced solid tumor such as melanoma, head and neck, liver or kidney cancer. The CDR3 runs from the conserved cysteine through the conserved F or W. D genes are given only for firm matches. Some rows mark clone size as missing; the rest say once, few, many or name a class of expanded clone.

CDR3nt: TGTGCCAGCAGCTTAGAAAGCGGGCACACTGAAGCTTTCTTT; CDR3aa: CASSLESGHTEAFF; v_gene: TRBV11-2; d_gene: NA; abundance: NA; j_gene: TRBJ1-1
CDR3nt: TGTGCCAGCAGTCGCGAGCAGAACACTGAAGCTTTCTTT; CDR3aa: CASSREQNTEAFF; v_gene: TRBV6-5; d_gene: NA; abundance: NA; j_gene: TRBJ1-1
CDR3nt: TGCAGCGTTAGGGCCTGGGCAGATACGCAGTATTTT; CDR3aa: CSVRAWADTQYF; v_gene: TRBV29-1; d_gene: NA; abundance: once; j_gene: TRBJ2-3
CDR3nt: TGTGCCAGCAGCATAACAGGGGACAAAAACGAGCAGTACTTC; CDR3aa: CASSITGDKNEQYF; v_gene: TRBV21-1; d_gene: NA; abundance: few; j_gene: TRBJ2-7
CDR3nt: TGTGCCAGCAGTGAAGTTGGGACTAGCGGAAAAGAGACCCAGTACTTC; CDR3aa: CASSEVGTSGKETQYF; v_gene: TRBV2; d_gene: TRBD2; abundance: once; j_gene: TRBJ2-5
CDR3nt: TGTGCCAGCAGCTTGGTGGGAGGGGCTGGAAACACCATATATTTT; CDR3aa: CASSLVGGAGNTIYF; v_gene: TRBV5-4; d_gene: NA; abundance: NA; j_gene: TRBJ1-3
CDR3nt: TGCGCCAGCAGCTTGGCTTCAGGGCGGGACACTGAAGCTTTCTTT; CDR3aa: CASSLASGRDTEAFF; v_gene: TRBV5-1; d_gene: NA; abundance: NA; j_gene: TRBJ1-1
CDR3nt: TGTGCCAGCTTCCAAGGGGTAACCGGGGAGCTGTTTTTT; CDR3aa: CASFQGVTGELFF; v_gene: TRBV28; d_gene: NA; abundance: NA; j_gene: TRBJ2-2
CDR3nt: TGTGCCAGTAGTATGGGACAGGCCTCCTACGAGCAGTACTTC; CDR3aa: CASSMGQASYEQYF; v_gene: TRBV19; d_gene: TRBD1; abundance: NA; j_gene: TRBJ2-7
CDR3nt: TGTGCCAGTAGTATCTCCTCTGGGGCCAACGTCCTGACTTTC; CDR3aa: CASSISSGANVLTF; v_gene: TRBV19; d_gene: NA; abundance: once; j_gene: TRBJ2-6
CDR3nt: TGCGCCAGCAGCACGCCACTCCGGGACAGGGGGTCCTACAATGAGCAGTTCTTC; CDR3aa: CASSTPLRDRGSYNEQFF; v_gene: TRBV5-1; d_gene: TRBD1; abundance: NA; j_gene: TRBJ2-1
CDR3nt: TGTGCCAGCTCACCATTAGGACCCGGGACAGCCTACAATGAGCAGTTCTTC; CDR3aa: CASSPLGPGTAYNEQFF; v_gene: TRBV18; d_gene: TRBD1; abundance: NA; j_gene: TRBJ2-1
CDR3nt: TGTGCCAGCAGTGACAGGGGGCCAAACACTGAAGCTTTCTTT; CDR3aa: CASSDRGPNTEAFF; v_gene: TRBV6-5; d_gene: TRBD1; abundance: NA; j_gene: TRBJ1-1
CDR3nt: TGTGCCAGCAGCCCCGGGATCACAGATACGCAGTATTTT; CDR3aa: CASSPGITDTQYF; v_gene: TRBV11-2; d_gene: NA; abundance: once; j_gene: TRBJ2-3
CDR3nt: TGTGCCTGTAAGGGGGCGGATAGTTCCTACAATGAGCAGTTCTTC; CDR3aa: CACKGADSSYNEQFF; v_gene: TRBV30; d_gene: TRBD1; abundance: NA; j_gene: TRBJ2-1
CDR3nt: TGTGCCAGCAGTCACAGGGGGCCGGGGGGCGAGCAGTACTTC; CDR3aa: CASSHRGPGGEQYF; v_gene: TRBV6-1; d_gene: TRBD1; abundance: NA; j_gene: TRBJ2-7
CDR3nt: TGTGCCAGTAGTCAGAACCTGGGGGCTCACACCGGGGAGCTGTTTTTT; CDR3aa: CASSQNLGAHTGELFF; v_gene: TRBV19; d_gene: NA; abundance: NA; j_gene: TRBJ2-2
CDR3nt: TGTGCCAGCAGCTTAGCCAAGGGCGTCTACAATGAGCAGTTCTTC; CDR3aa: CASSLAKGVYNEQFF; v_gene: TRBV7-2; d_gene: NA; abundance: NA; j_gene: TRBJ2-1
CDR3nt: TGTGCCGCCCTGGGGGGCGCTAACACTGAAGCTTTCTTT; CDR3aa: CAALGGANTEAFF; v_gene: TRBV6-5; d_gene: NA; abundance: NA; j_gene: TRBJ1-1
CDR3nt: TGTGCCACCAGCAGAGATACCCGCACAGATACGCAGTATTTT; CDR3aa: CATSRDTRTDTQYF; v_gene: TRBV15; d_gene: NA; abundance: few; j_gene: TRBJ2-3
CDR3nt: TGTGCCAGCAGCTTAGCGGCGGGACTAGCGGGGGGCACAGATACGCAGTATTTT; CDR3aa: CASSLAAGLAGGTDTQYF; v_gene: TRBV7-2; d_gene: TRBD2; abundance: NA; j_gene: TRBJ2-3
CDR3nt: TGTGCCAGCAGTTTCCGGTTAGCCTACGAGCAGTACTTC; CDR3aa: CASSFRLAYEQYF; v_gene: TRBV27; d_gene: NA; abundance: NA; j_gene: TRBJ2-7
CDR3nt: TGTGCCAGTAGAGGGGCCCGAGGTTCACCCCTCCACTTT; CDR3aa: CASRGARGSPLHF; v_gene: TRBV5-4; d_gene: NA; abundance: medium-sized; j_gene: TRBJ1-6
CDR3nt: TGTGCCAGCAGCTTACAGGGGAGGGAGACCCAGTACTTC; CDR3aa: CASSLQGRETQYF; v_gene: TRBV5-8; d_gene: NA; abundance: NA; j_gene: TRBJ2-5
CDR3nt: TGTGCCAGCAGCTTAGGGCTCAGGGCTGTTACCTACAATGAGCAGTTCTTC; CDR3aa: CASSLGLRAVTYNEQFF; v_gene: TRBV11-2; d_gene: NA; abundance: few; j_gene: TRBJ2-1
CDR3nt: TGTGCCACCCAAATATTTAAATCTGGCACAGATACGCAGTATTTT; CDR3aa: CATQIFKSGTDTQYF; v_gene: TRBV19; d_gene: NA; abundance: NA; j_gene: TRBJ2-3
CDR3nt: TGTGCCAGCTATCCAGGGAACAATCAGCCCCAGCATTTT; CDR3aa: CASYPGNNQPQHF; v_gene: TRBV6-5; d_gene: NA; abundance: NA; j_gene: TRBJ1-5
CDR3nt: TGTGCCAGCAGCCCGAGGGGGACTGAAGCTTTCTTT; CDR3aa: CASSPRGTEAFF; v_gene: TRBV21-1; d_gene: NA; abundance: NA; j_gene: TRBJ1-1
CDR3nt: TGTGCCAGTAGTCTCACACCAAAAGCCTACAATGAGCAGTTCTTC; CDR3aa: CASSLTPKAYNEQFF; v_gene: TRBV19; d_gene: NA; abundance: NA; j_gene: TRBJ2-1
CDR3nt: TGTGCCAGCAGCAATGGGGCAGTGACGACAGGGGACACTGAAGCTTTCTTT; CDR3aa: CASSNGAVTTGDTEAFF; v_gene: TRBV21-1; d_gene: NA; abundance: NA; j_gene: TRBJ1-1
CDR3nt: TGTGCCAGCAGTCCCTGGGACAGATACACAGATACGCAGTATTTT; CDR3aa: CASSPWDRYTDTQYF; v_gene: TRBV27; d_gene: TRBD1; abundance: NA; j_gene: TRBJ2-3
CDR3nt: TGTGCCAGCAGCTTCCAGGGGGCCACTGAAGCTTTCTTT; CDR3aa: CASSFQGATEAFF; v_gene: TRBV7-2; d_gene: TRBD1; abundance: NA; j_gene: TRBJ1-1
CDR3nt: TGTGCCAGCAGCTTAGACTCGCGGAGCACAGATACGCAGTATTTT; CDR3aa: CASSLDSRSTDTQYF; v_gene: TRBV7-6; d_gene: NA; abundance: NA; j_gene: TRBJ2-3
CDR3nt: TGTGCCAGCAGGAAAAGCGGGGGGGAAAACATTCAGTACTTC; CDR3aa: CASRKSGGENIQYF; v_gene: TRBV5-4; d_gene: TRBD2; abundance: NA; j_gene: TRBJ2-4
CDR3nt: TGTGCCAGCAGAAGGAACACCGGGGAGCTGTTTTTT; CDR3aa: CASRRNTGELFF; v_gene: TRBV6-5; d_gene: NA; abundance: NA; j_gene: TRBJ2-2